The 15 T cell receptor beta chains presented below share a single source sample, sequenced in a study of T-cell memory formation after mild COVID-19 (dated by TCRdb to the early 2020s). Library preparation employed 5' RACE. Instrument used: Illumina NovaSeq 6000. Through fastp at Q25 and MiXCR, TCRdb rebuilt clones from the public reads, retaining in-frame beta chains. CDR3 protein duplicates are merged, each entry listing the most common genes and DNA. The sample table shows over 350,000 distinct CDR3 sequences, and approximately 15% are seen once. In total, the top ten clones hold about 22% of the sample. The sequenced sample was PBMCs or a T cell subset sorted from them (not recorded which). The receptors stem from a man aged 18 to 35 who had mild COVID-19 (a few samples of this study predate the infection). The sample titles of this study are shuffled in the database, so cell type and time point are left out; the donor was told from shared clones.

This clonotype was counted ten times or more. V usage is TRBV6-2 or TRBV6-3 and J usage is TRBJ2-7; D is unclear. Trimming shortened V by 5 bases and J by 0 bases, and 11 bases separated the two germline ends. Germline loops: CDR1 MNHEY, CDR2 SVGEGT. The CDR3 sequence is 14 residues long. The CDR3 region has the DNA TGTGCCAGCAGTCAAGAGTATAGCTCCTACGAGCAGTACTTC. Its translation is CASSQEYSSYEQYF.

The table lists this clonotype with a few counts. This chain connects TRBV7-2 to TRBJ2-2, with 8 nucleotides matching TRBD1. The germline CDR1 and CDR2 sequences are SGHTA and FQGNSA. Unmatched junction bases numbered 3, after V lost 2 bases and J lost 4 bases. There are 15 residues in the CDR3. For the CDR3, the DNA is TGTGCCAGCAGCTTACAGGGGGCCGGCACCGGGGAGCTGTTTTTT. As protein: CASSLQGAGTGELFF.

This clonotype was seen only a few times. J is TRBJ2-1 and V is TRBV6-5; TRBD2 matches at 10 bases. This CDR3 region has 15 residues. Per the germline V gene, CDR1 is MNHEY and CDR2 is SVGAGI. V shed 1 base and J 8 bases; nucleotides not matched to a gene: 5. CDR3 nucleotides: TGTGCCAGCAGTTACTACAGCGGGGGGGCCGATGAGCAGTTCTTC. It encodes CASSYYSGGADEQFF.

The chain recombines TRBV5-1 with TRBJ2-1; either TRBD1 or TRBD2 may supply D (5 bases each). Trimming removed 7 bases from V and 0 bases from J, with 11 bases in between. From germline, CDR1 is SGHRS and CDR2 YFSETQ. CDR3 length: 14 residues. The CDR3 DNA reads as TGCGCCAGCGGGACCCTGAGCTCCTACAATGAGCAGTTCTTC. Translated, it gives CASGTLSSYNEQFF.

This clonotype was detected only a few times. The V and J genes are TRBV5-1 and TRBJ1-2, with D uncertain. In germline, CDR1 is SGHRS, CDR2 YFSETQ. The V gene lost 0 bases and the J gene lost 4 bases, with 7 bases spanning the gap. CDR3 size: 13 residues. This CDR3 reads CASSLERTYGYTF. CDR3 coding DNA: TGCGCCAGCAGCTTGGAGAGAACCTATGGCTACACCTTC.

This clonotype came up a few times. The chain recombines TRBV9 with TRBJ2-3; D possibly uses TRBD1 or TRBD2 (5 bases each). CDR1 is SGDLS, CDR2 YYNGEE, per germline. CDR3 size: 16 residues. V was trimmed by 4 bases and J by 2 bases, leaving 17 bases between them. CDR3 bases: TGTGCCAGCAGCCTCTCCTCCCAGGGAGTCACAGATACGCAGTATTTT. Amino acid sequence: CASSLSSQGVTDTQYF.

The chain combines TRBV29-1 with TRBJ2-3; D possibly corresponds to TRBD2 (6 bases). V lost 4 bases to trimming and J lost 0 bases, with 8 bases between them. CDR3 size: 13 residues. Germline V gives CDR1 SQVTM, CDR2 ANQGSEA. The CDR3 reads CSVGGASTDTQYF. The CDR3 DNA follows: TGCAGCGTTGGCGGGGCGAGCACAGATACGCAGTATTTT.

This chain links TRBV6-1 with TRBJ1-2; D perhaps matches TRBD1 (5 bases). The germline V gene has CDR1 MNHNS and CDR2 SASEGT. This CDR3 has 15 amino acids. The V and J ends lost 2 bases and 4 bases respectively, with 14 bases between them. The CDR3 nucleotides are TGTGCCAGCAGTGAACCCGGGACTCTTACCTATGGCTACACCTTC. This translates into CASSEPGTLTYGYTF.

The chain carries TRBV6-5 and TRBJ2-5, with D perhaps matching TRBD1 (6 bases). The V end lost 6 bases, the J end lost 5 bases, and 13 bases lay between the germline ends. Germline lookup yields CDR1 MNHEY and CDR2 SVGAGI. The CDR3 sequence is 13 residues long. The CDR3 region has the DNA TGTGCCAGCAGCACAGGGCAGGAGGAGACCCAGTACTTC. Translating gives CASSTGQEETQYF.

This clonotype was seen only a few times. The chain has TRBV24-1 and TRBJ2-6, with D unclear. The germline V and J ends were trimmed by 5 bases and 1 base, with 2 bases remaining between them. CDR1 KGHDR and CDR2 SFDVKD come from the germline V gene. This CDR3 region has 13 residues. Written as DNA, the CDR3 is TGTGCCACCAGTGCTTCTGGGGCCAACGTCCTGACTTTC. Its translation: CATSASGANVLTF.

J is TRBJ1-2 and V is TRBV6-5; D is ambiguous. V lost 8 bases and J 6 bases, leaving 13 bases between the germline ends. Germline-derived CDR1 and CDR2 are MNHEY and SVGAGI. This CDR3 has 12 amino acids. CDR3 nucleotide sequence: TGTGCCAGCGAGCTTCTGTCGGATGGCTACACCTTC. Amino acid sequence: CASELLSDGYTF.

The V and J genes are TRBV7-9 and TRBJ2-6; D remains unclear. Germline V lookup: CDR1 SEHNR, CDR2 FQNEAQ (reference sequence). The CDR3 length is 15 residues. Trimming pared 1 base from V and 1 base from J, leaving 5 bases between. The CDR3 here is CASSLEPSGANVLTF. The CDR3 nucleotides are TGTGCCAGCAGCTTAGAGCCTTCTGGGGCCAACGTCCTGACTTTC.

This clonotype came up a few times. This sequence joins TRBV7-9 and TRBJ2-2, with D possibly being TRBD1 (5 bases). V lost 0 bases and J 2 bases, leaving 7 bases between the germline ends. The CDR3 sequence is 15 residues long. The V gene's germline CDR1 is SEHNR and CDR2 FQNEAQ (reference sequence). The CDR3 DNA reads TGTGCCAGCAGCTTAGCCGGACATAACACCGGGGAGCTGTTTTTT. It encodes CASSLAGHNTGELFF.

In its sample, this clonotype was seen a few times. Relative to the germline gene, one junction end is altered; a read error may explain this. The rearrangement joins TRBV7-7 to TRBJ2-2; perhaps D is TRBD1 or TRBD2 (6 bases each). Per germline, CDR1 SSHAT and CDR2 FNYEAQ (reference sequence). The CDR3 is 16 residues long. CDR3 protein: CASSLRGAQNTGELFF. As DNA, the CDR3 is TGTGCTAGCAGCCTAAGGGGGGCCCAGAACACCGGGGAGCTGTTTTTT.

There are a few counts of this clonotype. This chain joins TRBV5-1 and TRBJ2-3; 8 positions match TRBD2. Germline V gives CDR1 SGHRS, CDR2 YFSETQ. The CDR3 runs to 16 residues. J was trimmed by 8 bases and V by 0 bases; bases with no gene match: 11. This CDR3 is CASSLVAGGFPRTQYF. In DNA form, the CDR3 reads TGCGCCAGCAGCTTGGTGGCGGGGGGCTTCCCTCGTACGCAGTATTTT.